The subject of this entry is one T cell receptor (beta chain). CDR1 is SEHNR and CDR2 is FQNEAQ in the germline V gene (reference sequence). V shed 5 bases and J shed 2 bases, with 10 bases lying between them. The CDR3 loop spans 13 amino acids. Per the study methods: Reference gene primer amplification yielded estimated nucleated cell counts. Using immunoSEQ multiplex PCR, the repertoire was profiled, and TCRdb retains in-frame clones only, with some absent. The V and J calls and clone size come from that table; D and trimming were worked out from the DNA. The sample consists of 170,000 or so clones, roughly 90% of them appearing once. The sample is drawn from a study of blood T cell repertoires in COVID-19. Background on the study: Samples of COVID-19 (acute and convalescent) were obtained from the United States, Italy and Spain. PBMCs, B-cell-depleted T cells, or T cells were the source of the cDNA or gDNA that made up the material.

V is TRBV7-9 and J is TRBJ2-7; D unclear. The source material was peripheral blood. The TCR originated in a man aged 50 to 60 with acute or convalescent COVID-19. CDR3 region: CASSSDGTYEQYV. In DNA form, the CDR3 reads TGTGCCAGCAGCAGCGACGGTACCTACGAGCAGTACGTC.